A selection of T cell receptor beta chains follows, all from one sample in a study of Ad26.COV2.S vaccination and SARS-CoV-2 variants. Only in-frame clones appear in the TCRdb table, and some are missing; sequencing was by immunoSEQ multiplex PCR. The top ten hold roughly an eighth of the sample, which has 430,000 or so clones, more than 80% seen once. Specimen: peripheral blood, collected in a trial of Ad26.COV2.S vaccine versus placebo. Receptor source: a person aged 18-65 years who received the Ad26.COV2.S COVID-19 vaccine or a placebo. Each CDR3 is given without its conserved first and last residue. The order of the fields is V gene, D gene, CDR3 length, clone size, CDR3 protein. The D gene is left open where the match is weak. The size field is filled for only some rows; it gives once, few, many or a size class.

TRBV18 . 14 . ASSLPTRVTKNIQY
TRBV7-2 TRBD2 15 . ASRRGLAGVGTDTQY
TRBV9 . 13 once ASSPSTSSSYEQY
TRBV29-1 . 13 . SVTPPPGGWTEAF
TRBV19 TRBD1 12 . ASSGQGVGTEAF
TRBV5-4 TRBD1 14 . ASSLAGGTGGGKLF
TRBV19 . 10 . ASSTPLGEQF
TRBV2 TRBD1 11 . ASNRDRVEKLF
TRBV24-1 . 11 . ATSRDGTDTQY
TRBV19 TRBD1 14 . ASSPRTGGSGNTIY
TRBV13 . 11 . ASSFEGTYGYT
TRBV19 . 14 . ASSIFWDSSYNEQF
TRBV2 TRBD1 13 . ASSEGQGGETEAF
TRBV5-4 . 13 . ASSTETRTYNEQF
TRBV6-2/TRBV6-3 . 10 . ASSYYLYEQY
TRBV3-1/TRBV3-2 . 13 . ASSQDFRWSTEAF
TRBV7-3 . 13 once ASSLFGGSYNEQF
TRBV19 TRBD2 14 . ASSIGGLAGGYEQY
TRBV4-1 . 10 . ASSQGYSPLH
TRBV30 TRBD2 11 . AWRGGLAETQY
TRBV7-9 . 12 few ASSTGDYGDTQY
TRBV5-1 . 10 . ASSLDRTVLH
TRBV6-5 . 13 . ASRKGQGNTYEQY
TRBV13 . 13 . ASSLGGDGNQPQH
TRBV2 . 11 . ASRITENTEAF
TRBV28 . 13 . ASSPRGAMNYGYT
TRBV14 . 13 once ASSLGASRGETQY
TRBV11-2 . 11 . ASSGNLKETQY
TRBV3-1/TRBV3-2 TRBD2 12 . ASSQLTGGFEQF
TRBV5-4 TRBD2 15 . ASRAGLDQSSYNEQF
TRBV2 TRBD2 13 . ASSMTSGSSYEQY
TRBV24-1 . 12 . ATSDLWAGAEQF
TRBV30 . 11 . ACSNRDNQPQH
TRBV19 . 11 . ASNDFRNTEAF
TRBV6-6 . 13 . ASTRGTENTGELF
TRBV19 . 11 . ASSRDVLREAF
TRBV19 . 11 . ASRNTGAYEQY
TRBV4-2 . 11 . ASSQGVRQPQH
TRBV20-1 . 9 . SARFRNEQF
TRBV5-6 . 14 . ASSSGIAQRNQPQH